Below, 32 T cell receptor beta chains from the same sample are listed, as sequenced in a study of OX40 agonist ivuxolimab in advanced cancers. Some clones are missing from TCRdb's copy, which holds only in-frame ones; the method was immunoSEQ multiplex PCR. The table includes roughly 11,000 clones, 86% detected once. Here the sequenced sample was CD4+ or CD8+ T cells sorted from blood, taken in a trial of the OX40 agonist ivuxolimab. The receptors were gathered from an adult with an advanced solid tumor such as melanoma, head and neck, liver or kidney cancer.

The genes are TRBV9 and TRBJ2-6; TRBD2 might be the D (6 bases). Trimming shortened V by 3 bases and J by 4 bases, and 11 bases separated the two germline ends. This CDR3 has 15 amino acids. The germline CDR1 and CDR2 sequences are SGDLS and YYNGEE. The CDR3 region is CASSALATGANVLTF. CDR3 nucleotides: TGTGCCAGCAGCGCGCTAGCGACCGGGGCCAACGTCCTGACTTTC. The complete variable domain, with remaining parts taken from reference TRBV9 and TRBJ2-6, reads DSGVTQTPKHLITATGQRVTLRCSPRSGDLSVYWYQQSLDQGLQFLIQYYNGEERAKGNILERFSAQQFPDLHSELNLSSLELGDSALYFCASSALATGANVLTFGAGSRLTVL.

V is TRBV1 and J is TRBJ1-5. TRBV1 is a listed pseudogene. The CDR3 is 14 amino acids. The CDR3 nucleotides are TGCACCAGCAGCCAATACGACCACAATCAGCCCCAGCATTTT. Translated, it gives CTSSQYDHNQPQHF.

This sequence joins TRBV4-3 and TRBJ2-7, with 7 positions matching TRBD1. This CDR3 is built from 15 residues. Germline values: CDR1 LGHNA, CDR2 YSLEER. J gave up 2 bases and V 0 bases, and 4 bases lay outside the gene matches. Here the CDR3 reads CASSQDWQGAYEQYF. Here the CDR3 DNA reads TGCGCCAGCAGCCAAGATTGGCAGGGGGCCTACGAGCAGTACTTC.

The V call is TRBV7-9, the J call TRBJ1-1; D gene unclear. The V end lost 4 bases, the J end lost 3 bases, and 3 bases lay between the germline ends. This CDR3 contains 11 residues. Per the germline V gene, CDR1 is SEHNR and CDR2 is FQNEAQ (reference sequence). This chain's CDR3 is CASSSYTEAFF. CDR3 nucleotides: TGTGCCAGCAGCTCATACACTGAAGCTTTCTTT. The full variable domain, its missing parts supplied by reference TRBV7-9 and TRBJ1-1, is DTGVSQNPRHKITKRGQNVTFRCDPISEHNRLYWYRQTLGQGPEFLTYFQNEAQLEKSRLLSDRFSAERPKGSFSTLEIQRTEQGDSAMYLCASSSYTEAFFGQGTRLTVV.

The rearrangement uses TRBV5-1 and TRBJ2-2, with D perhaps TRBD2 (7 bases). This CDR3 is 17 amino acids long. Germline V gene sequence: CDR1 SGHRS, CDR2 YFSETQ. V shed 3 bases and J shed 1 base, with 16 bases lying between them. Written as DNA, the CDR3 is TGCGCCAGCAGCTCCGGGGGGCTTGCGCTGAACACCGGGGAGCTGTTTTTT. Translation gives CASSSGGLALNTGELFF.

The rearrangement uses TRBV19 and TRBJ2-2; D tentatively reads TRBD1 or TRBD2 (5 bases each). The CDR3 loop spans 15 amino acids. Trimming pared 7 bases from V and 5 bases from J, leaving 17 bases between. Germline values: CDR1 LNHDA, CDR2 SQIVND (reference sequence). Here the CDR3 reads CASTPGWGRTGELFF. The CDR3 nucleotides read TGTGCCAGTACCCCGGGGTGGGGACGGACCGGGGAGCTGTTTTTT.

In the case of this clone: In the same sample, other DNA sequences code for this CDR3. The V call is TRBV30, the J call TRBJ2-7; possibly TRBD1 or TRBD2 for D (7 bases each). The CDR3 runs 18 residues. The V gene lost 7 bases and the J gene lost 0 bases, with 28 bases spanning the gap. CDR1 is GTSNPN, CDR2 SVGIG, per germline (reference sequence). The CDR3 spells CAYRVGAQGGTNSYEQYF. The CDR3 DNA reads TGTGCCTACCGGGTGGGCGCGCAGGGGGGGACGAACTCCTACGAGCAGTACTTC.

The CDR3 sequence: CASSGGALGAEAFF. CDR3 DNA: TGTGCCAGCAGCGGCGGGGCTCTTGGGGCTGAAGCTTTCTTT. The chain links TRBV9 to TRBJ1-1; maybe TRBD1 (5 bases). The CDR3 covers 14 residues. Per germline, CDR1 SGDLS and CDR2 YYNGEE. V was trimmed by 3 bases and J by 6 bases, leaving 15 bases between them.

The chain recombines TRBV6-5 with TRBJ2-5; no clear D. This CDR3 has 14 amino acids. V was clipped by 2 bases and J by 5 bases, with 12 bases between them. Germline-derived CDR1 and CDR2 are MNHEY and SVGAGI. CDR3 protein: CASSYDMGLETQYF. For the CDR3, the DNA is TGTGCCAGCAGTTACGATATGGGGTTGGAGACCCAGTACTTC.

V usage is TRBV7-2 and J usage is TRBJ2-1; D perhaps matches TRBD2 (6 bases). V was clipped by 2 bases and J by 8 bases, with 16 bases between them. This CDR3 has 15 amino acids. Germline V gene data show CDR1 as SGHTA and CDR2 as FQGNSA. Here the CDR3 DNA reads TGTGCCAGCAGCTTAAGGTTCCGGGAGTGGGATGAGCAGTTCTTC. It is translated as CASSLRFREWDEQFF.

The chain has TRBV27 and TRBJ2-1; 10 bases fit TRBD2. Germline loops: CDR1 MNHEY, CDR2 SMNVEV (reference sequence). The CDR3 covers 14 residues. V shed 6 bases and J 3 bases; nucleotides not matched to a gene: 2. This CDR3 reads CASRGLASYNEQFF. The CDR3 DNA reads as TGTGCCAGCAGGGGACTAGCGAGCTACAATGAGCAGTTCTTC.

This clone is a singleton in its sample. The chain combines TRBV6-6 with TRBJ2-5; possible D gene TRBD1, 5 bases. This CDR3 is 14 amino acids long. Germline CDR1 is MNHNY and CDR2 is SVGAGI (reference sequence). Trimming took off 0 bases at V and 1 base at J, with 6 bases between the two ends. The CDR3 sequence is CASSYSGVQETQYF. CDR3 in DNA: TGTGCCAGCAGTTACTCAGGGGTCCAAGAGACCCAGTACTTC.

V usage is TRBV7-9 and J usage is TRBJ2-7, with TRBD2 matching over 14 bases. CDR1 and CDR2 (germline): SEHNR, FQNEAQ (reference sequence). The CDR3 is made up of 16 amino acids. V trimming: 3 bases; J trimming: 1 base; junction bases outside the gene matches: 2. The CDR3 loop is CASSFGTSGSSYEQYF. DNA of the CDR3: TGTGCCAGCAGCTTCGGGACTAGCGGGAGTTCCTACGAGCAGTACTTC. The full variable domain, completed using reference TRBV7-9 and TRBJ2-7, is DTGVSQNPRHKITKRGQNVTFRCDPISEHNRLYWYRQTLGQGPEFLTYFQNEAQLEKSRLLSDRFSAERPKGSFSTLEIQRTEQGDSAMYLCASSFGTSGSSYEQYFGPGTRLTVT.

The chain uses TRBV7-9 and TRBJ2-3; a possible D gene is TRBD1 (5 bases). The CDR3 contains 13 residues. Trimming took off 6 bases at V and 6 bases at J, with 13 bases between the two ends. Germline CDR1 SEHNR, CDR2 FQNEAQ (reference sequence). CDR3 sequence reads: CASSPGGADTQYF. The CDR3 DNA reads as TGTGCCAGCAGTCCGGGTGGGGCTGATACGCAGTATTTT.

In this sample, this clone turned up once. This chain joins TRBV11-3 and TRBJ2-5, with 10 positions matching TRBD2. Germline-derived CDR1 and CDR2 are SGHNT and YENEEA. The CDR3 length is 18 residues. V was pared by 3 bases and J by 3 bases, with 13 bases of the junction left unmatched. The CDR3 protein is CASSFRLAGGRYKETQYF. As DNA, the CDR3 is TGTGCCAGCAGCTTTCGACTAGCGGGTGGCCGATATAAAGAGACCCAGTACTTC. Filled out from reference TRBV11-3 and TRBJ2-5, the complete variable domain reads EAGVVQSPRYKIIEKKQPVAFWCNPISGHNTLYWYLQNLGQGPELLIRYENEEAVDDSQLPKDRFSAERLKGVDSTLKIQPAELGDSAVYLCASSFRLAGGRYKETQYFGPGTRLLVL.

Judged by abundance, this clone is hyperexpanded. The V call is TRBV7-9, the J call TRBJ1-1; D remains ambiguous. This CDR3 is 11 amino acids long. V was pared by 5 bases and J by 5 bases, with 6 bases between. CDR1 and CDR2 (germline): SEHNR, FQNEAQ (reference sequence). The CDR3 sequence: CASSLGTEAFF. The CDR3 coding sequence is TGTGCCAGCAGCCTGGGTACTGAAGCTTTCTTT.

This clone was detected only once. The J gene is TRBJ2-6, the V gene TRBV25-1, with D possibly matching TRBD2 (5 bases). V shed 8 bases and J shed 2 bases, with 10 bases lying between them. Germline values: CDR1 MGHDK, CDR2 SYGVNS. The CDR3 sequence is 14 residues long. CDR3 DNA sequence: TGTGCCAGCTCCGGGGTAGCTGGGGCCAACGTCCTGACTTTC. Translated: CASSGVAGANVLTF.

The gene calls are TRBV7-9 and TRBJ2-5, with 12 bases that match TRBD2. Germline V gene data show CDR1 as SEHNR and CDR2 as FQNEAQ (reference sequence). After removal of 2 bases from V and 4 bases from J, the junction contained 5 bases not matched to a gene. There are 16 residues in the CDR3. In DNA, the CDR3 is TGTGCCAGCAGCTTACCGACTAGCGGGGGACTAGAGACCCAGTACTTC. Encoded protein: CASSLPTSGGLETQYF.

The V and J genes are TRBV28 and TRBJ1-5; 9 positions agree with TRBD1. In germline, CDR1 is MDHEN, CDR2 SYDVKM. Trimming took 3 bases from V and 7 from J; bases not matched to a gene: 7. The CDR3 runs to 15 residues. CDR3 sequence reads: CASSLARTGEQPQHF. The CDR3 DNA follows: TGTGCCAGCAGTTTGGCCCGGACAGGGGAACAGCCCCAGCATTTT.

In DNA form, the CDR3 reads TGTGCGTTACCCCTGGGGCAGTTCTTC. It encodes CALPLGQFF. The V gene is TRBV6-6, the J gene TRBJ2-1, with D hard to call. Germline V gives CDR1 MNHNY, CDR2 SVGAGI (reference sequence). The CDR3 contains 9 residues.

This clone was observed once. The genes are TRBV11-2 and TRBJ1-6; 7 positions agree with TRBD1. With V trimmed by 6 bases and J by 2 bases, 7 bases remained unmatched. Germline V CDR1 and CDR2: SGHAT, FQNNGV. The CDR3 spans 16 residues. CDR3 nucleotides: TGTGCCAGCAGTACAGGGGTTATCACCTATAATTCACCCCTCCACTTT. Its translation is CASSTGVITYNSPLHF.

In nucleotides, the CDR3 is TGTGCCAGCAGCCCCCATTCGCATGAAAAACTGTTTTTT. Encoded protein: CASSPHSHEKLFF. This chain connects TRBV5-5 to TRBJ1-4; D call uncertain. V lost 4 bases to trimming and J lost 6 bases, with 10 bases between them. Germline V CDR1 and CDR2: SGHKS, YYEKEE (reference sequence). CDR3 length: 13 amino acids.

The chain couples TRBV5-5 to TRBJ1-1; D is unresolved. This CDR3 has 14 residues. V shed 6 bases and J shed 4 bases, with 16 bases lying between them. Germline V gene sequence: CDR1 SGHKS, CDR2 YYEKEE (reference sequence). CDR3 residues: CASTPSGSGTEAFF. CDR3 nucleotide sequence: TGTGCCAGCACGCCGTCGGGATCAGGCACTGAAGCTTTCTTT.

This clone was seen once. V gene TRBV9 combines with J gene TRBJ2-7; 11 bases fit TRBD2. This CDR3 comprises 15 residues. Germline V gene data show CDR1 as SGDLS and CDR2 as YYNGEE. Germline trimming cut 4 bases from V and 3 bases from J; bases unmatched to any gene: 6. DNA for the CDR3: TGTGCCAGCAGCACGGGACTAGCGGAGAGCTACGAGCAGTACTTC. Encoded protein: CASSTGLAESYEQYF.

The V call is TRBV9, the J call TRBJ2-1; TRBD1 aligns across 9 bases. The CDR3 is 15 amino acids. V lost 4 bases to trimming and J lost 6 bases; unmatched junction nucleotides: 8. Germline V gene sequence: CDR1 SGDLS, CDR2 YYNGEE. As DNA, the CDR3 is TGTGCCAGCAGCTCCCGGGACAGGGACTCCAATGAGCAGTTCTTC. It is translated as CASSSRDRDSNEQFF. Together with reference TRBV9 and TRBJ2-1, the CDR3 gives the full variable domain: DSGVTQTPKHLITATGQRVTLRCSPRSGDLSVYWYQQSLDQGLQFLIQYYNGEERAKGNILERFSAQQFPDLHSELNLSSLELGDSALYFCASSSRDRDSNEQFFGPGTRLTVL.

The rearrangement joins TRBV5-5 to TRBJ2-3; D is possibly TRBD1 or TRBD2 (10 bases each). This CDR3 contains 19 residues. Germline-derived CDR1 and CDR2 are SGHKS and YYEKEE (reference sequence). V was trimmed by 2 bases and J by 2 bases, leaving 24 bases between them. The CDR3 protein is CASSFRQGASGGNTDTQYF. The CDR3 DNA reads as TGTGCCAGCAGCTTCCGACAGGGGGCTAGCGGGGGAAACACAGATACGCAGTATTTT.

The chain couples TRBV10-3 to TRBJ2-1, with D tentatively TRBD2 (6 bases). Germline loops: CDR1 ENHRY, CDR2 SYGVKD. The V gene lost 7 bases and the J gene lost 4 bases, with 26 bases spanning the gap. This CDR3 has 18 residues. The CDR3 DNA sequence: TGTGCCATCAAAGAGGGCGGGGAAGTGGACTATCTATACAATGAGCAGTTCTTC. Protein sequence: CAIKEGGEVDYLYNEQFF.

This clone has a single count. The V and J genes are TRBV19 and TRBJ2-1; unclear D gene. The germline V and J ends were trimmed by 7 bases and 2 bases, with 15 bases remaining between them. Looked up from germline, CDR1 is LNHDA and CDR2 is SQIVND (reference sequence). The CDR3 loop spans 15 amino acids. The DNA for the CDR3 is TGTGCCAGTACCTCGTATATTTCCGCCTACAATGAGCAGTTCTTC. Protein: CASTSYISAYNEQFF.

The J gene is TRBJ1-4, the V gene TRBV5-6; D might be TRBD1 (6 bases). CDR3 length equals 13 residues. The germline gives CDR1 SGHDT, CDR2 YYEEEE. Trimming stripped 4 bases from V and 5 bases from J, with 9 bases between. In DNA form, the CDR3 reads TGTGCCAGCAGCCTCGGACAGAATGAAAAACTGTTTTTT. It specifies CASSLGQNEKLFF.

V is TRBV7-8 and J is TRBJ2-3; D is unresolved. CDR1 and CDR2 (germline): SGHVS, FQNEAQ. Trimming removed 8 bases at V and 4 bases at J, with 13 bases between. The CDR3 extends over 13 amino acids. CDR3 sequence: CASGPPSADTQYF. DNA for the CDR3: TGTGCCAGCGGCCCCCCATCAGCAGATACGCAGTATTTT.

As DNA, the CDR3 is TGTGCCTGGAGTGAAATGGGACTAGCGGGCGAGCAGTACTTC. The encoded protein is CAWSEMGLAGEQYF. The rearrangement joins TRBV30 to TRBJ2-7; TRBD2 aligns across 12 bases. The germline CDR1 and CDR2 sequences are GTSNPN and SVGIG (reference sequence). This CDR3 has 14 amino acids. The V and J ends lost 1 base and 6 bases, in that order; junction bases with no gene match: 4.

To note about this clone: The sample carries other DNA sequences with the same CDR3. V gene TRBV28 combines with J gene TRBJ1-6; D not resolved. Germline CDR1 and CDR2: MDHEN and SYDVKM. This CDR3 is built from 15 residues. The germline V and J ends were trimmed by 7 bases and 9 bases, with 19 bases remaining between them. CDR3 coding DNA: TGTGCCAGCAACAGATTAGGAACAGTAGGTTCACCCCTCCACTTT. Protein: CASNRLGTVGSPLHF. The entire variable domain, with the rest obtained from reference TRBV28 and TRBJ1-6, is as follows: DVKVTQSSRYLVKRTGEKVFLECVQDMDHENMFWYRQDPGLGLRLIYFSYDVKMKEKGDIPEGYSVSREKKERFSLILESASTNQTSMYLCASNRLGTVGSPLHFGNGTRLTVT.